These 7 T cell receptor beta chains originate from one sample sequenced in a study of blood T cell repertoires in COVID-19. Measured with immunoSEQ multiplex PCR; TCRdb has only the in-frame clones, and not every one. Counted here are approximately 260,000 clones, approximately 90% occurring once; the ten biggest clones make up roughly 3.6%. Sample: peripheral blood. The origin of the receptors is a woman in her thirties or forties with acute or convalescent COVID-19.

V is TRBV7-8 and J is TRBJ2-2, with 7 positions matching TRBD1. The J segment lost 3 bases and the V segment lost 5 bases, leaving 6 bases of the junction unmatched. The germline CDR1 and CDR2 sequences are SGHVS and FQNEAQ. The CDR3 is 15 residues long. CDR3 DNA sequence: TGTGCCAGCAGCCTATACAGGGGTGACACCGGGGAGCTGTTTTTT. Translating gives CASSLYRGDTGELFF.

This clone was recorded once. The chain joins TRBV5-1 to TRBJ1-4, with 7 bases aligning to TRBD1. The CDR3 has 14 residues. Per the germline V gene, CDR1 is SGHRS and CDR2 is YFSETQ. Losses at the gene ends were 0 bases for V and 4 bases for J; bases not matched to a gene: 0. The CDR3 loop reads CASSLDRGNEKLFF. DNA for the CDR3: TGCGCCAGCAGCTTGGACAGGGGTAATGAAAAACTGTTTTTT.

This clone was recorded only once. CDR3 sequence (DNA): TGTGCCAGCAGTCCCAGGGTAAAAGTGGGTCCTAAACAGTTCTTC. Its translation: CASSPRVKVGPKQFF. V is TRBV27 and J is TRBJ2-1; TRBD1 might be the D (5 bases). Germline-derived CDR1 and CDR2 are MNHEY and SMNVEV (reference sequence). This CDR3 has 15 residues. Trimming removed 5 bases at V and 13 bases at J, with 24 bases between.

The chain uses TRBV5-4 and TRBJ1-1; TRBD1 matches at 8 bases. Germline V gene lookup returns CDR1 SGHNT and CDR2 YYREEE (reference sequence). The CDR3 is 16 amino acids. Trimming cost V 3 bases and J 11 bases; bases outside gene matches: 18. The CDR3 coding sequence is TGTGCCAGCAGCTCAAACGGACAGGGCAAGGGGTTAGGGGCTTTCTTT. This gives the protein CASSSNGQGKGLGAFF. The complete variable domain, with remaining parts taken from reference TRBV5-4 and TRBJ1-1, reads ETGVTQSPTHLIKTRGQQVTLRCSSQSGHNTVSWYQQALGQGPQFIFQYYREEENGRGNFPPRFSGLQFPNYSSELNVNALELDDSALYLCASSSNGQGKGLGAFFGQGTRLTVV.

This sequence joins TRBV19 and TRBJ1-1; 7 positions agree with TRBD1. CDR3 size: 12 residues. J gave up 11 bases and V 6 bases, and 9 bases lay outside the gene matches. In germline, CDR1 is LNHDA, CDR2 SQIVND (reference sequence). CDR3 protein: CASSKDRMDAFF. The CDR3 DNA follows: TGTGCCAGTAGCAAGGACAGGATGGATGCTTTCTTT.

The V call is TRBV10-1, the J call TRBJ2-2, with TRBD2 matching over 14 bases. V lost 8 bases, J lost 5 bases, and 7 bases stayed unmatched. The CDR3 sequence is 16 residues long. Germline V CDR1 and CDR2: WNHNN, SYGVQD (reference sequence). CDR3 residues: CASLGTSGGKTGELFF. The CDR3 DNA sequence: TGCGCCAGCCTGGGGACTAGCGGGGGCAAAACCGGGGAGCTGTTTTTT.

The chain's CDR3 is CASSSQTGLADTQYF. CDR3 in DNA: TGTGCCAGCAGCTCCCAGACAGGGCTCGCAGATACGCAGTATTTT. V and J are TRBV5-5 and TRBJ2-3, with TRBD1 matching 7 bases. Germline V lookup: CDR1 SGHKS, CDR2 YYEKEE (reference sequence). V lost 3 bases and J lost 4; bases outside the gene matches: 8. This CDR3 has 15 residues.